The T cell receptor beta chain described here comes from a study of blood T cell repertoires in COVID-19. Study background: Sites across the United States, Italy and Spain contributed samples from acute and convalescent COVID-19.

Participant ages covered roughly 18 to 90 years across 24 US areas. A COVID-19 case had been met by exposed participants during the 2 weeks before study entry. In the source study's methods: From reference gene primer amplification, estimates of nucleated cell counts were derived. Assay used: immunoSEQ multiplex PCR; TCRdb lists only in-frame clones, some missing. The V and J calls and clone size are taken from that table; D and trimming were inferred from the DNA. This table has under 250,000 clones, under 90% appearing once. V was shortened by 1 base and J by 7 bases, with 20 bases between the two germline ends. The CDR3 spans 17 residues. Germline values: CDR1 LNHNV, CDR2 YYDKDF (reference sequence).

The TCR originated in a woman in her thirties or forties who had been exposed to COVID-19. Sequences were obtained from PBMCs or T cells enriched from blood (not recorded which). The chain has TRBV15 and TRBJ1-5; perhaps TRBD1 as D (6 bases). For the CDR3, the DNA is TGTGCCACCAGCAGAGTAGAAGGGCGGGGGCCAGGACAGCCCCAGCATTTT. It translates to CATSRVEGRGPGQPQHF.